A selection of T cell receptor beta chains follows, all from one sample in a study of T cells in narcolepsy. Assay used: immunoSEQ multiplex PCR; TCRdb lists only in-frame clones, some missing. This sample has tens of thousands of clones, with 75% to 90% found just once. Sequencing used memory (CD45RA-) CD4+ T cells from blood. These receptors were collected from a human donor in good health. Both conserved end residues are part of each CDR3. A D gene is named only where the DNA matches it firmly. Part of the rows lack a size; the others show once, few, many or a class for expanded clones.

v_gene,abundance,d_gene,j_gene,CDR3aa,CDR3nt
TRBV30,.,.,TRBJ2-7,CAWSTGRRQYF,TGTGCCTGGAGTACAGGGAGGAGGCAGTACTTC
TRBV4-3,.,.,TRBJ1-2,CASSPDAGSGGYTF,TGCGCCAGCAGCCCGGATGCAGGGAGTGGTGGCTACACCTTC
TRBV7-8,.,.,TRBJ1-6,CASSFTRDGSSYNSPLHF,TGTGCCAGCAGCTTTACTCGGGACGGCAGCTCCTATAATTCACCCCTCCACTTT
TRBV27,.,.,TRBJ2-1,CASLPGLNYNEQFF,TGTGCCAGCCTCCCCGGACTAAACTACAATGAGCAGTTCTTC
TRBV5-4,.,.,TRBJ2-5,CASSLVGTKETQYF,TGTGCCAGCAGCTTGGTAGGGACCAAAGAGACCCAGTACTTC
TRBV6-5,few,.,TRBJ2-2,CASSYVPGDTGELFF,TGTGCCAGCAGTTACGTCCCCGGAGACACCGGGGAGCTGTTTTTT
TRBV20-1,.,.,TRBJ2-7,CSAREVYEQYF,TGCAGTGCTAGAGAGGTTTACGAGCAGTACTTC
TRBV19,.,TRBD2,TRBJ2-1,CASSIGFGRDEQFF,TGTGCCAGTAGTATTGGATTCGGGAGGGATGAGCAGTTCTTC
TRBV25-1,.,.,TRBJ1-1,CASSEYRTSEAFF,TGTGCCAGCAGTGAATACAGAACTAGCGAAGCTTTCTTT
TRBV5-5,.,.,TRBJ1-1,CASSFDADTEAFF,TGTGCCAGCAGCTTTGACGCGGACACTGAAGCTTTCTTT
TRBV18,.,TRBD2,TRBJ2-1,CASSSGLAGGSEQFF,TGTGCCAGCTCATCGGGACTAGCGGGAGGTAGTGAGCAGTTCTTC
TRBV6-5,.,TRBD2,TRBJ2-3,CASSYGAGGPPDTQYF,TGTGCCAGCAGTTACGGAGCGGGGGGGCCCCCAGATACGCAGTATTTT
TRBV27,.,TRBD2,TRBJ2-7,CASSRQTSGTRDEQYF,TGTGCCAGCAGTCGACAGACTAGCGGCACTAGGGACGAGCAGTACTTC
TRBV7-2,.,.,TRBJ1-2,CASSLASRQGYTF,TGTGCCAGCAGCTTAGCGTCAAGACAGGGCTACACCTTC
TRBV4-2,.,.,TRBJ1-2,CAGSTPRVDYGYTF,TGTGCCGGCAGCACCCCGCGGGTCGACTATGGCTACACCTTC
TRBV27,.,.,TRBJ1-2,CASSSRGLNYGYTF,TGTGCCAGCAGTAGTAGGGGGTTGAACTATGGCTACACCTTC
TRBV2,.,TRBD2,TRBJ2-2,CASSEQRGTGELFF,TGTGCCAGCAGTGAACAGCGGGGCACCGGGGAGCTGTTTTTT
TRBV5-6,.,.,TRBJ2-7,CASSYHRAGSYEQYF,TGTGCCAGCAGTTACCATCGGGCGGGATCCTACGAGCAGTACTTC
TRBV5-4,.,TRBD1,TRBJ1-6,CASSLGQGASSPLHF,TGTGCCAGCAGCTTGGGACAGGGGGCTAGTTCACCCCTCCACTTT
TRBV30,.,.,TRBJ2-2,CAWRRVGANTGELFF,TGTGCCTGGAGAAGGGTGGGCGCGAACACCGGGGAGCTGTTTTTT
TRBV6-5,.,TRBD1,TRBJ2-7,CASSPRTGTYEQYF,TGTGCCAGCAGTCCTCGGACAGGGACTTACGAGCAGTACTTC
TRBV13,.,.,TRBJ2-7,CASSFRGSEQYF,TGTGCCAGCAGCTTCCGGGGGAGCGAGCAGTACTTC
TRBV5-4,.,TRBD1,TRBJ1-4,CASSLGTGEEKLFF,TGTGCCAGCAGCTTGGGGACAGGGGAAGAAAAACTGTTTTTT
TRBV7-5,.,.,TRBJ2-1,CVRLTGKDNEQFF,TGTGTCAGGTTGACAGGGAAGGACAATGAGCAGTTCTTC
TRBV20-1,.,.,TRBJ2-7,CSAPRGREQYF,TGCAGTGCCCCGCGCGGTCGGGAGCAGTACTTC
TRBV18,.,.,TRBJ2-7,CASLEGGPRGEQYF,TGTGCCAGCCTCGAAGGAGGTCCACGGGGCGAGCAGTACTTC
TRBV6-5,.,TRBD1,TRBJ2-5,CASSYDRDKQYF,TGTGCCAGCAGTTACGACAGGGACAAGCAGTACTTC
TRBV7-3,.,.,TRBJ2-3,CASSPPGLDTQYF,TGTGCCAGCAGCCCTCCCGGATTAGATACGCAGTATTTT
TRBV13,few,TRBD2,TRBJ2-2,CASSLLAGGTGELFF,TGTGCCAGCAGCTTACTAGCGGGGGGCACCGGGGAGCTGTTTTTT
TRBV30,once,TRBD1,TRBJ2-7,CTISDRGYEQYF,TGTACAATTTCGGACAGGGGCTACGAGCAGTACTTC
TRBV2,.,.,TRBJ1-2,CASNPDFNYGYTF,TGTGCCAGTAACCCGGATTTTAACTATGGCTACACCTTC
TRBV20-1,few,TRBD2,TRBJ2-3,CSAWTSGLQYF,TGCAGTGCCTGGACTAGCGGGCTGCAGTATTTT
TRBV19,.,.,TRBJ2-5,CASSQRLRTSSQLETQYF,TGTGCCAGTAGCCAAAGATTACGAACAAGTAGCCAGTTGGAGACCCAGTACTTC
TRBV7-9,.,.,TRBJ2-1,CASSPLLNTYNEQFF,TGTGCCAGCAGCCCCTTACTGAATACCTACAATGAGCAGTTCTTC
TRBV5-6,.,.,TRBJ1-6,CASSLEQTRSSPLHF,TGTGCCAGCAGCTTGGAGCAGACCCGCAGTTCACCCCTCCACTTT
TRBV28,.,TRBD1,TRBJ2-5,CASSFTGGAGETQYF,TGTGCCAGCAGTTTCACAGGGGGCGCGGGAGAGACCCAGTACTTC
TRBV5-6,.,.,TRBJ2-7,CASSPDGTRISYEQYF,TGTGCCAGCAGCCCGGACGGGACACGGATATCCTACGAGCAGTACTTC
TRBV6-5,.,.,TRBJ2-1,CASSLRRGEQFF,TGTGCCAGCAGTCTCAGACGGGGTGAGCAGTTCTTC
TRBV19,.,.,TRBJ2-6,CASSRQGNGGANVLTF,TGTGCCAGTAGTAGGCAGGGGAATGGCGGGGCCAACGTCCTGACTTTC
TRBV7-2,.,.,TRBJ2-3,CASSPGRDWRDTQYF,TGTGCCAGCAGCCCGGGACGGGATTGGAGAGATACGCAGTATTTT
TRBV7-6,few,TRBD2,TRBJ2-7,CASAPGLAGGWNEQYF,TGTGCCAGCGCACCGGGACTAGCGGGAGGGTGGAACGAGCAGTACTTC
TRBV21-1,.,.,TRBJ2-2,CASSKAPTGRTGELFF,TGTGCCAGCAGCAAAGCCCCGACAGGGAGGACCGGGGAGCTGTTTTTT
TRBV10-3,.,TRBD2,TRBJ2-1,CASLSLTSGTYEQFF,TGTGCCAGTTTGAGTTTGACTAGCGGGACCTATGAGCAGTTCTTC
TRBV28,.,TRBD2,TRBJ2-7,CASRFVAGGNYEQYF,TGTGCCAGCCGATTCGTAGCGGGGGGAAACTACGAGCAGTACTTC
TRBV10-1,few,TRBD1,TRBJ1-3,CATARGTVGNTIYF,TGCGCCACCGCCCGGGGGACAGTCGGAAACACCATATATTTT
TRBV2,.,.,TRBJ2-2,CASWRGNTGELFF,TGTGCCAGCTGGCGGGGGAACACCGGGGAGCTGTTTTTT
TRBV4-1,.,TRBD1,TRBJ1-5,CASSQDAGGRPQHF,TGCGCCAGCAGCCAAGATGCAGGGGGGAGGCCCCAGCATTTT
TRBV6-5,.,.,TRBJ1-5,CASSGQYNQPQHF,TGTGCCAGCAGTGGACAGTACAATCAGCCCCAGCATTTT
TRBV7-3,.,TRBD2,TRBJ2-7,CASSLQGLAGYEQYF,TGTGCCAGCAGCTTACAGGGACTAGCGGGCTACGAGCAGTACTTC
TRBV21-1,.,.,TRBJ2-5,CASSGSPSGRRVETQYF,TGTGCCAGCAGCGGTAGTCCTAGCGGGAGGCGTGTTGAGACCCAGTACTTC
TRBV19,.,.,TRBJ1-1,CASSLKEVRTTEAFF,TGTGCCAGTAGCCTAAAAGAGGTTCGAACCACTGAAGCTTTCTTT
TRBV4-2,.,.,TRBJ2-7,CASSQGRSGSDSYEQYF,TGTGCCAGCAGCCAAGGGCGGTCCGGGAGTGACTCCTACGAGCAGTACTTC
TRBV18,once,TRBD1,TRBJ2-7,CASSSGTGGTEQYF,TGTGCCAGCTCATCCGGGACAGGGGGTACCGAGCAGTACTTC
TRBV10-3,.,.,TRBJ2-5,CAISGEPRGETQYF,TGTGCCATCAGCGGGGAGCCCCGCGGGGAGACCCAGTACTTC
TRBV7-2,medium-sized,TRBD2,TRBJ2-5,CASSLLLAGGIETQYF,TGTGCCAGCAGCTTATTACTAGCGGGGGGCATCGAGACCCAGTACTTC
TRBV11-2,.,.,TRBJ1-1,CASSGEEGFF,TGTGCCAGCAGCGGGGAGGAGGGTTTCTTT
TRBV11-3,.,TRBD1,TRBJ1-1,CASSPGEARGFTEAFF,TGTGCCAGCAGCCCTGGGGAGGCCAGGGGGTTCACTGAAGCTTTCTTT
TRBV27,.,TRBD1,TRBJ1-6,CASSLSGQGATSSYNSPLHF,TGTGCCAGCAGTTTATCGGGACAGGGGGCCACGAGCTCCTATAATTCACCCCTCCACTTT